This TCR beta chain is from a study of T cell repertoires in cytomegalovirus infection. The wider study: Public TCR beta signatures marked donors with CMV infection and the matching HLA.

With regard to this clonotype: Its antigen is unidentified.

TCRdb called the reads again in MiXCR, with one record for every CDR3 protein. The sample has 700,000 to 850,000 distinct CDR3 sequences, around a third seen once. This clonotype was obtained from a human donor in good health (CMV status not recorded). Some clones in this sample may be carry-over from other donors' samples. This material consisted of cultured CD8+ T cells from PBMCs, taken from culture after CMV antigen stimulation.

The CDR3: CASSSGQRMGTQYF. The CDR3 nucleotides read TGTGCCAGCAGCTCCGGACAGCGCATGGGGACCCAGTACTTC. This sequence joins TRBV11-2 and TRBJ2-5, with TRBD1 as a possible D gene (6 bases). V was pared by 4 bases and J by 7 bases, with 16 bases between. Germline CDR1 reads SGHAT; CDR2 reads FQNNGV. The CDR3 extends over 14 amino acids.